Listed below are T cell receptor beta chains from one sample, sequenced in a study of T-cell reconstitution after alpha-beta-depleted transplantation in children. TCRdb reanalysed the PCR reads using MiXCR and keeps one entry per CDR3 protein. The table lists 600,000 to 700,000 distinct CDR3 sequences, roughly 17% of them singletons. The sample consisted of PBMCs from the stem cell graft donor, taken from the stem cell graft. These receptors came from a human donor who donated a stem cell graft to a child with acute myeloid leukemia. CDR3s include the opening cysteine and the closing phenylalanine or tryptophan. The order of the fields is J gene, V gene, D gene, CDR3 length, clone size, CDR3 protein, CDR3 DNA. D genes are given only for firm matches. Clone size is stated in some rows and not others, as once, few, many or a class when expanded.

TRBJ1-5 TRBV29-1 NA 13 many CSVEAVGGQPQHF TGCAGCGTTGAAGCAGTGGGGGGGCAGCCCCAGCATTTT
TRBJ2-7 TRBV29-1 TRBD1 13 many CSVVGQVTYEQYF TGCAGCGTTGTGGGACAGGTCACCTACGAGCAGTACTTC
TRBJ2-5 TRBV12-3/TRBV12-4 TRBD2 15 many CASSPPAGGTETQYF TGTGCCAGCAGTCCCCCAGCGGGGGGCACAGAGACCCAGTACTTC
TRBJ1-1 TRBV6-6 NA 13 NA CASTRGGDTEAFF TGTGCCAGCACTCGGGGTGGGGACACTGAAGCTTTCTTT
TRBJ2-4 TRBV7-2 NA 14 many CASSLGPTKNIQYF TGTGCCAGCAGCTTAGGACCTACCAAAAACATTCAGTACTTC
TRBJ1-5 TRBV7-2 NA 14 many CASSLDDQDRPQHF TGTGCCAGCAGCTTAGATGACCAGGATCGGCCCCAGCATTTT
TRBJ1-1 TRBV9 NA 14 few CASSAQGRWTEAFF TGTGCCAGCAGCGCCCAGGGGCGGTGGACTGAAGCTTTCTTT
TRBJ2-1 TRBV9 NA 17 NA CASSVATGGAAYNEQFF TGTGCCAGCAGCGTAGCTACGGGGGGCGCGGCCTACAATGAGCAGTTCTTC
TRBJ2-1 TRBV20-1 NA 15 many CSASLLGTVYNEQFF TGCAGTGCTAGCTTACTAGGAACAGTATACAATGAGCAGTTCTTC
TRBJ2-7 TRBV29-1 NA 14 many CSVGAGVRSYEQYF TGCAGCGTTGGGGCAGGCGTACGCTCCTACGAGCAGTACTTC
TRBJ2-5 TRBV10-3 NA 13 NA CAIQGDFQETQYF TGTGCCATCCAGGGGGACTTCCAAGAGACCCAGTACTTC
TRBJ1-5 TRBV4-1 NA 15 NA CASSQVPGRGQPQHF TGCGCCAGCAGCCAAGTCCCAGGGAGGGGTCAGCCCCAGCATTTT
TRBJ2-2 TRBV5-1 NA 15 NA CASSSRENMGGELFF TGCGCCAGCAGCTCCCGAGAGAACATGGGCGGGGAGCTGTTTTTT
TRBJ1-1 TRBV5-5 NA 14 NA CASSQTMRSGEAFF TGTGCCAGCAGCCAGACAATGAGAAGCGGTGAAGCTTTCTTT
TRBJ1-3 TRBV20-1 NA 12 many CSAAGAGNTIYF TGCAGTGCTGCAGGTGCTGGAAACACCATATATTTT
TRBJ2-3 TRBV27 TRBD1 15 many CASSYGQGGTDTQYF TGTGCCAGCAGTTACGGACAGGGGGGGACAGATACGCAGTATTTT
TRBJ2-7 TRBV7-8 TRBD1 15 many CASSLGGQGAYEQYF TGTGCCAGCAGCTTAGGGGGACAGGGGGCCTACGAGCAGTACTTC
TRBJ2-3 TRBV11-2 TRBD2 16 many CASSSDSGGPTDTQYF TGTGCCAGCAGCTCCGATAGCGGGGGGCCCACAGATACGCAGTATTTT
TRBJ1-6 TRBV20-1 TRBD1 12 many CSAGQDNSPLHF TGCAGTGCTGGACAGGATAATTCACCCCTCCACTTT
TRBJ2-5 TRBV20-1 NA 12 few CSAFLPLQTQYF TGCAGTGCTTTTCTCCCGCTACAGACCCAGTACTTC
TRBJ1-3 TRBV7-2 TRBD1 16 NA CASSLDGTGVGNTIYF TGTGCCAGCAGCTTAGACGGGACAGGGGTTGGAAACACCATATATTTT
TRBJ1-5 TRBV12-3/TRBV12-4 NA 12 many CASSLIGQPQHF TGTGCCAGCAGTTTAATTGGGCAGCCCCAGCATTTT
TRBJ2-3 TRBV20-1 NA 14 NA CSPGGPGGTDTQYF TGCAGTCCAGGCGGGCCGGGGGGCACAGATACGCAGTATTTT
TRBJ1-4 TRBV12-3/TRBV12-4 NA 14 NA CASSSGDDLGKLFF TGTGCCAGCAGCTCGGGCGACGATTTGGGAAAACTGTTTTTT
TRBJ2-5 TRBV20-1 TRBD2 14 NA CSALRGLGQETQYF TGCAGTGCTCTCCGCGGACTAGGCCAGGAGACCCAGTACTTC
TRBJ1-1 TRBV20-1 NA 12 many CSARRAGGEAFF TGCAGTGCTAGACGGGCAGGAGGTGAAGCTTTCTTT
TRBJ2-5 TRBV20-1 NA 13 once CSARRQYQETQYF TGCAGTGCTAGGCGGCAGTACCAAGAGACCCAGTACTTC
TRBJ2-5 TRBV7-9 NA 16 NA CASRQGVGGNQETQYF TGTGCCAGCAGACAGGGAGTGGGGGGGAACCAAGAGACCCAGTACTTC
TRBJ1-5 TRBV20-1 NA 15 many CSAKDRDFFNQPQHF TGCAGTGCAAAGGACAGAGATTTTTTCAATCAGCCCCAGCATTTT
TRBJ2-2 TRBV24-1 TRBD1 15 NA CATSDPGQPTGELFF TGTGCCACCAGTGACCCGGGACAGCCCACCGGGGAGCTGTTTTTT
TRBJ2-1 TRBV6-5 NA 12 many CASSRSNNEQFF TGTGCCAGCAGTCGCAGTAACAATGAGCAGTTCTTC
TRBJ2-5 TRBV11-1 TRBD2 19 NA CASSLPEASGGLHQETQYF TGTGCCAGCAGCCTCCCAGAGGCTAGCGGGGGGCTACACCAAGAGACCCAGTACTTC